Listed here is a single T cell receptor beta chain. The germline gives CDR1 SGDLS, CDR2 YYNGEE. Trimming pared 7 bases from V and 5 bases from J, leaving 16 bases between. The CDR3 totals 13 residues. These data are taken from a study of blood T cell repertoires in COVID-19. For the study at large: Sites across the United States, Italy and Spain contributed samples from acute and convalescent COVID-19. The analysed material was cDNA or gDNA that came from T cells, B-cell-depleted T cells, or PBMCs.

Produced via immunoSEQ multiplex PCR; TCRdb's table is partial and in-frame only. The data hold around 22,000 clones, with 87% observed a single time. The chain is built from TRBV9 and TRBJ2-7, with a tentative D call TRBD2 (6 bases). This sequence was found in a human donor with active COVID-19. The donor label of this sample is uncertain. The sample taken for sequencing was peripheral blood. This CDR3 reads CASGGVAEDEQYF. The CDR3, as DNA: TGTGCCAGCGGTGGAGTAGCGGAAGACGAGCAGTACTTC.